The clone carrying this T cell receptor beta chain was found many times. The antigen is not known. Amplification yielded TCR beta CDR3 regions, with RNA transcripts as the source. Initially, a first-round RT-PCR of the TCR CDR3 employed the HTBI primer set. From the multiplex PCR reads, TCRdb called clonotypes with MiXCR, one entry per CDR3 protein. Of some 320,000 distinct CDR3 sequences in the sample, 12% to 15% were seen once. This specimen comes from a study of T cells in Graves' hyperthyroidism and ophthalmopathy. Study details: Initial diagnosis, before any treatment, was when peripheral blood was collected. Study-level findings and limits: Researchers report that a 13 V-J model separated ophthalmopathy from stable hyperthyroidism.

Germline CDR1 is MNHEY and CDR2 is SVGAGI. V shed 0 bases and J shed 4 bases, with 18 bases lying between them. This CDR3 spans 17 amino acids. Each diagnosis was grounded in clinical symptoms, serum thyroxine and TRAb, thyroid ultrasound, and orbital computed tomography. Fresh 10 ml peripheral blood yielded PBMCs. The rearrangement joins TRBV6-5 to TRBJ1-2; weak D call: TRBD1 (5 bases). Sequencing was done on a sample of blood. The receptor comes from a middle-aged woman with Graves' ophthalmopathy. CDR3 nucleotides: TGTGCCAGCAGTTACTCACCACGGGACTCCCGGGGCTATGGCTACACCTTC. Protein sequence: CASSYSPRDSRGYGYTF.